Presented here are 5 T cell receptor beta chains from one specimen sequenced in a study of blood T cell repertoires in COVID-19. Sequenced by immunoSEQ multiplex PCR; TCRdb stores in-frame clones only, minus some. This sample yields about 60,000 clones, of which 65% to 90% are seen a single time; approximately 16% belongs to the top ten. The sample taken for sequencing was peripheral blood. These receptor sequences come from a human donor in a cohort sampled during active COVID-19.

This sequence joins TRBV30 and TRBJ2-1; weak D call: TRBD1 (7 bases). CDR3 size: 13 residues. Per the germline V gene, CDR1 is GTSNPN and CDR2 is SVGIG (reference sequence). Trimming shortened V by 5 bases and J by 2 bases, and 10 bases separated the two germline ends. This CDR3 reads CAWAGQTYNEQFF. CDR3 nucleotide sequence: TGTGCCTGGGCGGGACAGACCTACAATGAGCAGTTCTTC.

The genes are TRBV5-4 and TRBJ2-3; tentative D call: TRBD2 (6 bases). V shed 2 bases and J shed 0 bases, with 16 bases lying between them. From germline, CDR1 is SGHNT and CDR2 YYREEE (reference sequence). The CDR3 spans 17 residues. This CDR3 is CASSFSAGTRSTDTQYF. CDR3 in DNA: TGTGCCAGCAGCTTTTCGGCGGGGACGCGCAGCACAGATACGCAGTATTTT.

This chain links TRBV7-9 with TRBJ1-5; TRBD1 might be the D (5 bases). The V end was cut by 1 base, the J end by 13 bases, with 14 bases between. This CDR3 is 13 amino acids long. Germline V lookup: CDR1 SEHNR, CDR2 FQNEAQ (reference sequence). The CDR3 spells CASSLGREQGQHF. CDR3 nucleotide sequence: TGTGCCAGCAGCTTAGGTCGCGAGCAGGGACAGCATTTT.

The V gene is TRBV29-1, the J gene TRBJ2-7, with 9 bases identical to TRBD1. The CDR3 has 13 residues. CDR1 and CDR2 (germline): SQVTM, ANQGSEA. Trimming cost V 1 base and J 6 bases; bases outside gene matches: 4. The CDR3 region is CSVEGQGGSEQYF. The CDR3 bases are TGCAGCGTTGAAGGACAGGGGGGGTCCGAGCAGTACTTC.

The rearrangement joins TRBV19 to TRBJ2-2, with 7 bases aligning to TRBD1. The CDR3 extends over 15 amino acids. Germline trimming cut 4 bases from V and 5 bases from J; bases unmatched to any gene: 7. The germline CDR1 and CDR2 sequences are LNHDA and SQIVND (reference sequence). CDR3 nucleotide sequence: TGTGCCAGTAGTACATGGGGCAGGGGGACCGGGGAGCTGTTTTTT. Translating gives CASSTWGRGTGELFF.